The rows below give T cell receptor beta chains drawn from one sample of a study of blood T cell repertoires in COVID-19. Method: immunoSEQ multiplex PCR; TCRdb's copy keeps in-frame clones and lacks some. The sample includes roughly 360,000 clones, 85% to 90% seen only once; the top ten take approximately 0.96%. Sequenced sample: PBMCs or T cells enriched from blood (not recorded which). The source of these receptors is a woman between 25 and 40 years old with acute COVID-19. CDR3s include the opening cysteine and the closing phenylalanine or tryptophan. A D gene is named only where the DNA matches it firmly. Clone size is shown for a subset of rows, as once, few, many or a class of expanded clone.

J gene	clone size	D gene	V gene	CDR3 DNA	CDR3 protein
TRBJ2-1	once	TRBD1	TRBV5-4	TGTGCCAGCAGCTTTGTTCAGGGGGCGCGTAATGAGCAGTTCTTC	CASSFVQGARNEQFF
TRBJ2-5	.	TRBD2	TRBV24-1	TGTGCCACCAGTGATAGGGGAGGGAAAGAGACCCAGTACTTC	CATSDRGGKETQYF
TRBJ1-4	.	TRBD1	TRBV6-5	TGTGCCAGCAGTTATTGGCAGGGGGACGAAAAACTGTTTTTT	CASSYWQGDEKLFF
TRBJ2-1	.	TRBD2	TRBV11-3	TGTGCCAGCAGCCCCGCGACGGGGGGGGGAAGCAATGAGCAGTTCTTC	CASSPATGGGSNEQFF
TRBJ1-3	.	.	TRBV10-3	TGTGCCGCACAGGGTAGGAGCTCTGGAAACACCATATATTTT	CAAQGRSSGNTIYF
TRBJ1-3	.	.	TRBV7-2	TGTGCCAGCACAGTTCAGAGTATTGGAGACACCATATATTTT	CASTVQSIGDTIYF
TRBJ2-3	.	.	TRBV7-3	TGTGCCAGCAGACTCGGACTTGGGAGCACAGATACGCAGTATTTT	CASRLGLGSTDTQYF
TRBJ2-7	.	.	TRBV20-1	TGCAGTGCACAGCAGGGGTACGAGCAGTACTTC	CSAQQGYEQYF
TRBJ1-2	.	.	TRBV6-1	TGTGCCAGCAGTGAATCAGGGGTTGGTGGCTACACCTTC	CASSESGVGGYTF
TRBJ1-1	.	TRBD1	TRBV3-1/TRBV3-2	TGTGCCAGCAGCCAAGTGGCAGGGACAGACACTGAAGCTTTCTTT	CASSQVAGTDTEAFF
TRBJ1-1	.	.	TRBV10-1	TGCGCCAGCAGTGATTTCTTCGGGACACGCGAAGCTTTCTTT	CASSDFFGTREAFF
TRBJ2-3	.	TRBD2	TRBV11-2	TGTGCCAGCAGCCCCAACCGCGGGGGGTCCACAGATACGCAGTATTTT	CASSPNRGGSTDTQYF
TRBJ1-2	.	TRBD1	TRBV30	TGTGCCTGGAGTCCTTTACAGGGGGCGATTGTCTATGGCTACACCTTC	CAWSPLQGAIVYGYTF
TRBJ2-3	.	.	TRBV30	TGTGCCTGGAGTCTTTCTAGCACAGATACGCAGTATTTT	CAWSLSSTDTQYF
TRBJ2-1	.	.	TRBV19	TGTGCCAGTAGTATCCGCGGCGTTGAGCAGTTCTTC	CASSIRGVEQFF
TRBJ1-4	.	.	TRBV2	TGTGCCACCTACGACAGGATTGAAAAACTGTTTTTT	CATYDRIEKLFF
TRBJ1-3	.	.	TRBV5-1	TGCGCCAGCAGCTTGAAGACAGGATCTAACCCTGGAAACACCATATATTTT	CASSLKTGSNPGNTIYF
TRBJ1-2	once	.	TRBV2	TGTGCCAGCAGTGAGGAGCGCAACTATGGCTACACCTTC	CASSEERNYGYTF
TRBJ1-2	few	.	TRBV7-2	TGTGCCAGCAGCTTAGCGTTCGAGGGGGGGTATGGCTACACCTTC	CASSLAFEGGYGYTF
TRBJ2-5	.	.	TRBV1	TGCACCAGCAGCCAAGCGCTAGCGGGAACCGGGACCCAGTACTTC	CTSSQALAGTGTQYF
TRBJ2-5	.	.	TRBV7-3	TGTGCCAGCAGCTTATCAGGGAAAGAGACCCAGTACTTC	CASSLSGKETQYF
TRBJ1-1	.	TRBD1	TRBV7-8	TGTGCCAGCAGCCGATTAAGACAGGGAATGAACACTGAAGCTTTCTTT	CASSRLRQGMNTEAFF
TRBJ1-6	.	TRBD1	TRBV19	TGTGCCAGTAGTACGAAGCGGACAGGGAATAATTCACCCCTCCACTTT	CASSTKRTGNNSPLHF
TRBJ1-3	.	.	TRBV24-1	TGTGCCACCAGTGATTTAGGACAGAACTCTGGAAACACCATATATTTT	CATSDLGQNSGNTIYF
TRBJ2-1	.	.	TRBV7-3	TGTGCCAGCAGCTTGGATAGCTATACTGAGCAGTTCTTC	CASSLDSYTEQFF
TRBJ1-1	.	.	TRBV27	TGTGCCAGCAGTTTATCTATGTTGAACACTGAAGCTTTCTTT	CASSLSMLNTEAFF
TRBJ2-5	.	.	TRBV7-9	TGTGCCAGCACCTACTTTCAGGCGTACCAAGAGACCCAGTACTTC	CASTYFQAYQETQYF
TRBJ2-4	.	TRBD1	TRBV6-5	TGTGCCAGCAGAGACACAGGGGAGTCCAAAAACATTCAGTACTTC	CASRDTGESKNIQYF
TRBJ1-1	.	.	TRBV29-1	TGCAGCGTTGGCAGGGGCAATGAAGCTTTCTTT	CSVGRGNEAFF
TRBJ1-6	.	.	TRBV6-5	TGTGCCAGCAGGCGGGCCTTTAATTCACCCCTCCACTTT	CASRRAFNSPLHF
TRBJ1-6	.	TRBD1	TRBV3-1/TRBV3-2	TGTGCCAGCAGTATTCAGGGGGCCAATTCACCCCTCCACTTT	CASSIQGANSPLHF
TRBJ2-5	.	.	TRBV6-1	TGTGCCAGCAGTGAGGGGACCGGGGGAGAGACCCAGTACTTC	CASSEGTGGETQYF
TRBJ2-2	once	TRBD1	TRBV5-4	TGTGCCAGCAGCGCGGACAGGGGTAACACCGGGGAGCTGTTTTTT	CASSADRGNTGELFF
TRBJ1-2	few	TRBD1	TRBV27	TGTGCCAGCGGGGGGGGACAGGGTATGAATGGCTACACCTTC	CASGGGQGMNGYTF
TRBJ2-4	.	.	TRBV27	TGTGCCAGCAGTTCAGAGACAGGAAACATTCAGTACTTC	CASSSETGNIQYF
TRBJ2-1	.	TRBD1	TRBV29-1	TGCAGCGCCCCCGGGACAGGGTGGAATGAGCAGTTCTTC	CSAPGTGWNEQFF
TRBJ2-3	.	TRBD2	TRBV7-6	TGTGCCAGCAGCCTCGAGGGGGCGGGGGGGCCCCCAGATACGCAGTATTTT	CASSLEGAGGPPDTQYF
TRBJ2-1	.	.	TRBV2	TGTGCCAGCAGTGATGTCCTAGCTACTGGTGAGCAGTTCTTC	CASSDVLATGEQFF
TRBJ2-7	.	TRBD2	TRBV11-2	TGTGCCAGCAGCTTAGTAGCGGGGGGCACCTACGAGCAGTACTTC	CASSLVAGGTYEQYF
TRBJ1-1	.	TRBD1	TRBV2	TGTGCCAGCAGTCGACAGGGGACACCGAACACTGAAGCTTTCTTT	CASSRQGTPNTEAFF
TRBJ1-5	.	.	TRBV2	TGTGCCAGCAGCCCAAGGGGGACAAATGGTAATCAGCCCCAGCATTTT	CASSPRGTNGNQPQHF
TRBJ2-2	.	TRBD1	TRBV3-1/TRBV3-2	TGTGCCAGCAGCTCCCGGGACAGGAGACGTCCGAACACCGGGGAGCTGTTTTTT	CASSSRDRRRPNTGELFF
TRBJ2-2	.	.	TRBV7-2	TGTGCCAGCAGCGCCCTGCGGGGGAACACCGGGGAGCTGTTTTTT	CASSALRGNTGELFF
TRBJ2-1	.	TRBD2	TRBV7-2	TGTGCCAGCAGCTTAGCCGGACTAGCACGAAATGAGCAGTTCTTC	CASSLAGLARNEQFF
TRBJ2-7	.	.	TRBV27	TGTGCCAGCAGCGAGACCTACGAGCAGTACTTC	CASSETYEQYF
TRBJ2-3	.	.	TRBV24-1	TGTGCCACCAGTGATTTCCGCCAGGGGACAGATACGCAGTATTTT	CATSDFRQGTDTQYF
TRBJ2-7	.	TRBD1	TRBV7-9	TGTGCCAGCAGCACCCGTAGGGCTGGGGACAGTAGATCCGAGCAGTACTTC	CASSTRRAGDSRSEQYF
TRBJ2-2	.	.	TRBV6-1	TGTGCCAGCAGTGAAGCGCGGCCCATGTGGGGGGGCGGCACCGGGGAGCTGTTTTTT	CASSEARPMWGGGTGELFF
TRBJ2-7	.	.	TRBV5-6	TGTGCCAGCAGCTTGTCTAGGGGGTTCTACGAGCAGTACTTC	CASSLSRGFYEQYF
TRBJ2-7	once	.	TRBV18	TGTGCCAGCTCACCGACAGGATTTACCTACGAGCAGTACTTC	CASSPTGFTYEQYF
TRBJ2-1	.	.	TRBV3-1/TRBV3-2	TGTGCCAGCAGCCCGACTAGAACCAATGAGCAGTTCTTC	CASSPTRTNEQFF
TRBJ1-1	.	.	TRBV25-1	TGTGCCAGCAGTGTCACAGGAATCACTGAAGCTTTCTTT	CASSVTGITEAFF
TRBJ1-6	few	.	TRBV13	TGTGCCAGCAGCTTATCAGGGCAGGGTCGACCCCTCCACTTT	CASSLSGQGRPLHF